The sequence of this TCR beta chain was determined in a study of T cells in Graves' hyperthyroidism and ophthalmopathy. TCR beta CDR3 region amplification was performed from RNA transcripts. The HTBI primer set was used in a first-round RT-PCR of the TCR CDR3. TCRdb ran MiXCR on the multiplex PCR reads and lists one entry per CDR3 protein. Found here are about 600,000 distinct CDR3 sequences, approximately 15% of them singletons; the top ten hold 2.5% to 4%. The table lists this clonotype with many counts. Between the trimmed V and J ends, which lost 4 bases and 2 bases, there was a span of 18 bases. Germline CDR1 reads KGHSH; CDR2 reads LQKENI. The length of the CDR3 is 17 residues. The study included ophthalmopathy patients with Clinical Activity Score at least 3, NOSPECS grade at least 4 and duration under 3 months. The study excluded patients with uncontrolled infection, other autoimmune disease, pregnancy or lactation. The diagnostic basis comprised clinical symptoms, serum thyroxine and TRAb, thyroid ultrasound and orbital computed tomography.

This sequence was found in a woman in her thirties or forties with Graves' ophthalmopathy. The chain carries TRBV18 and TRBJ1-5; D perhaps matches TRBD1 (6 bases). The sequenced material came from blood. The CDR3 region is CASSLGFGGEGNQPQHF. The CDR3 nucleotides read TGTGCCAGCTCACTAGGTTTTGGGGGCGAAGGCAATCAGCCCCAGCATTTT.